This record concerns one T cell receptor (beta chain) sequence. This clonotype was detected a few times. Its antigen is unknown. The sample holds no much larger clone one base away, and base qualities are not on file. These data belong to a study of T cells in Graves' hyperthyroidism and ophthalmopathy (dated by TCRdb to the late 2010s). Context from the whole study: Peripheral blood samples were taken at initial diagnosis, before any treatment was given. TCR V-J signatures able to tell the groups apart were searched for in a discovery cohort of approximately 95 patients, of whom under 45 had Graves' ophthalmopathy and around 56 had stable Graves' hyperthyroidism. An independent validation cohort of around 19 hyperthyroidism patients and about 15 patients who later progressed to ophthalmopathy tested prospective prediction of ophthalmopathy. The 95 to 100 discovery patients were randomly split 7:3 into training and test sets. Thyroid tissue and blood T-cell repertoires from about six Graves' hyperthyroidism patients were also compared in the study. After blood sampling, hyperthyroidism patients were treated with methimazole at a starting dose of 30 mg daily, and ophthalmopathy patients were treated with high-dose intravenous methylprednisolone. TCR Vbeta CDR3 sequencing of some 140 peripheral blood samples (around 45 ophthalmopathy, 75 or so hyperthyroidism and approximately 17 progressor patients) is reported in the paper.

Amplification of TCR beta CDR3 regions was carried out from RNA transcripts. A first-round RT-PCR of the TCR CDR3 used the HTBI primer set with the Qiagen OneStep RT-PCR kit. Libraries were constructed in a second round of multiplex PCR, after which size selection and purification were performed. Paired-end sequencing of the libraries was performed with 100 bp reads on an Illumina HiSeq2000. In the authors' own workflow: SOAPnuke was used to process the raw data, with reads discarded if the reads contained adapters or uncalled bases, had a mean Phred below 15, or lacked an exact constant-primer or identifier match. COPE v1.2.5 was used to merge the high-quality paired reads, and each unique nucleotide sequence was defined as a clonotype. MiTCR v1.1 was used to align clonotypes to the IMGT TRBV, TRBD and TRBJ reference segments. Only V-J combinations with frequency above 0.0001, covering 99% to 99.2% of repertoires, were analysed. The TCS score was defined as the ratio of F50 (clonal expansion) to E x V (chaos), calculated using BLOSUM62-based TCRdist between CDR3 peptides within each V-J. Welch's t-statistics and random forest reduced several hundred V-J features to 13, which were used in a naive Bayes classifier (R e1071). TCRdb took the public reads, trimmed them with fastp at Q25, ran MiXCR for clone calling and kept in-frame beta chains. Merged by CDR3 protein, the rows form single entries marked with the most common genes and DNA. These V and J calls rely on TCRdb rather than the paper's analysis. In this sample the table shows approximately 610,000 distinct CDR3 sequences, 16% of which occur a single time. Jointly, the top ten make up about 17% of the sample.

General study outcomes and caveats: In validation, the model predicted progression to ophthalmopathy with 65% to 71% sensitivity and 72% to 85% specificity, a median of about 6.7 months before onset. Sample size was not statistically predetermined, and blinding of investigators to group allocation was not performed. Most expanded thyroid clonotypes (frequency above 0.001) were also found in blood, which suggests that blood repertoires may mirror thyroid immune responses. In cross-validation, a model built on a 13 V-J signature told ophthalmopathy apart from stable hyperthyroidism with roughly 87% sensitivity and 81% to 82% specificity, and in testing the same model reached 80%/75%.

Graves' hyperthyroidism was defined as stable when no progression to ophthalmopathy occurred over 18 months of follow-up. Hyperthyroidism patients were aged 18 to 65 years and newly diagnosed, with disease duration of less than 2 months. Patients with uncontrolled infections, other autoimmune diseases, pregnancy or lactation were excluded. Clinical symptoms, serum thyroxine and TRAb, thyroid ultrasound, and orbital computed tomography formed the basis for the diagnoses. PBMCs were isolated from about 9 ml of fresh peripheral blood by Ficoll-Paque density gradient centrifugation. Trizol reagent was used to extract total RNA, and RNA quality was then checked on an Agilent 2100 Bioanalyzer. The receptor's source is a woman between 18 and 29 years old with Graves' hyperthyroidism. The specimen was blood.

The CDR3 region: CATSRAGPEKYEQYF. At the DNA level, the sequence is TGTGCCACCAGCAGAGCAGGCCCAGAGAAATACGAGCAGTACTTC. The chain employs TRBV15 and TRBJ2-7; the D gene remains uncertain. The germline V gene (reference sequence) provides CDR1 LNHNV and CDR2 YYDKDF. The CDR3, from cysteine to phenylalanine, totals 15 residues. Left in the record is the CDR3 DNA by itself, 45 bases read in frame from the first base. V loses 1 base, J loses 4 bases, and the germline ends lie 14 bases apart.